The source of this T cell receptor (beta chain) is a study of blood T cell repertoires in COVID-19. Background on the study: Some COVID-19 samples were acute and others convalescent; all came from the United States, Italy and Spain.

Only one count was recorded for this clone. The authors' processing: Amplification from reference gene primers served as the basis for estimated nucleated cell counts. Profiled with immunoSEQ multiplex PCR; TCRdb holds only in-frame clones, not every one. For V, J and clone size, that table is used; D and trimming come from the DNA. The sample records about 220,000 clones, approximately 78% being singletons. The CDR3 loop spans 14 amino acids. The germline V and J ends were trimmed by 10 bases and 0 bases, with 16 bases remaining between them. The germline gives CDR1 MDHEN, CDR2 SYDVKM. The chain is built from TRBV28 and TRBJ2-7, with D tentatively TRBD2 (5 bases). The specimen sequenced was peripheral blood. This clonotype was sampled from a woman aged 65 to 85 with COVID-19, enrolled during active disease. The CDR3 loop reads CATSDSSASYEQYF. The CDR3 DNA sequence: TGTGCCACCTCGGACTCCTCCGCCTCCTACGAGCAGTACTTC.